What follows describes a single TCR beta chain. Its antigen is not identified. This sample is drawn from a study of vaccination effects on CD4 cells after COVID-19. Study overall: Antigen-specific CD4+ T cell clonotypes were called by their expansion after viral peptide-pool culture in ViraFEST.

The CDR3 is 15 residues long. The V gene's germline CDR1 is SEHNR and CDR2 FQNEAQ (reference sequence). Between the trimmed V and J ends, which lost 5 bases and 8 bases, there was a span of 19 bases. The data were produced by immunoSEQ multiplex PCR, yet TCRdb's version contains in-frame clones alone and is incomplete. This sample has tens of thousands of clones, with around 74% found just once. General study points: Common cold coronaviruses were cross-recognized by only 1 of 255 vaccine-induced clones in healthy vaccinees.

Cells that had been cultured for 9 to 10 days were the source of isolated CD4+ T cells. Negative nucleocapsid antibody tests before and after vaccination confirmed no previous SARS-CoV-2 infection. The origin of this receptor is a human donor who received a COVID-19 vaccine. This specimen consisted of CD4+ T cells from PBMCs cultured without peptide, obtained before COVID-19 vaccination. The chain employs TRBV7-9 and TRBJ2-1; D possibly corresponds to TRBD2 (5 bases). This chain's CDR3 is CASSQSGLSRYEQFF. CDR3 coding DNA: TGTGCCAGCAGCCAGTCTGGACTGTCCAGGTATGAGCAGTTCTTC.